This T cell receptor beta chain was identified in a study of technical replicates of blood from a handful of donors. This table comes from immunoSEQ multiplex PCR, and its TCRdb copy is limited to in-frame clones, with some not included. The profile shows approximately 73,000 clones, nearly 95% of them singletons. V lost 0 bases, J lost 3 bases, and 9 bases lay in between. Germline loops: CDR1 KGHSH, CDR2 LQKENI. This CDR3 has 14 residues. The genes are TRBV18 and TRBJ2-7; D is undetermined. This clonotype was sampled from a human donor in good health. Specimen: T cells isolated from PBMCs. The CDR3 sequence: CASSPPSLNYEQYF. The CDR3 coding sequence is TGTGCCAGCTCACCACCGAGCCTCAACTACGAGCAGTACTTC.